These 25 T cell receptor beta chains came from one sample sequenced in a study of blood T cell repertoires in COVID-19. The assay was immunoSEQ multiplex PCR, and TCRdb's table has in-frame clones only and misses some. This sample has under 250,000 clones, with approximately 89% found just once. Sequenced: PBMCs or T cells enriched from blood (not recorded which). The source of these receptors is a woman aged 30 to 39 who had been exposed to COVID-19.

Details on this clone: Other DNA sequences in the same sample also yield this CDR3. The CDR3 spells CAWSELGQGSSPLHF. The CDR3 nucleotides are TGTGCCTGGAGTGAACTGGGACAGGGGAGTTCACCCCTCCACTTT. This chain links TRBV30 with TRBJ1-6, with 10 bases that match TRBD1. Germline V gene data show CDR1 as GTSNPN and CDR2 as SVGIG (reference sequence). The V segment lost 1 base and the J segment 9 bases; nucleotides outside the gene matches: 6. This CDR3 comprises 15 residues.

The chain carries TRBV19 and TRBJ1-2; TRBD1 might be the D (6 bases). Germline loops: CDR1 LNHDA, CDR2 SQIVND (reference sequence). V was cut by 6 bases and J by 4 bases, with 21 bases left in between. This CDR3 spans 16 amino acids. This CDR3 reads CASRSTGRGTPYGYTF. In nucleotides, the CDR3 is TGTGCCAGTAGGTCGACAGGTCGGGGCACCCCCTATGGCTACACCTTC.

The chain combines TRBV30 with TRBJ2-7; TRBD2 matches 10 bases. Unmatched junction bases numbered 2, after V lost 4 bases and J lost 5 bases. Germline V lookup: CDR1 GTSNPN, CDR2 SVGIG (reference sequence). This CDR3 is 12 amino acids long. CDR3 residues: CAWTSGSHEQYF. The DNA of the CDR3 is TGTGCCTGGACTAGCGGGAGCCACGAGCAGTACTTC.

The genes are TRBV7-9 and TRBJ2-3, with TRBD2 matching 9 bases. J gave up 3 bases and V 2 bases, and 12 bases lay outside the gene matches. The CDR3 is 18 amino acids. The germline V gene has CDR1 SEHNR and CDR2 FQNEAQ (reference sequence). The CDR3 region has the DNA TGTGCCAGCAGCTTAAGAGCGGGAGGTTCGGGTTATACAGATACGCAGTATTTT. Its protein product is CASSLRAGGSGYTDTQYF.

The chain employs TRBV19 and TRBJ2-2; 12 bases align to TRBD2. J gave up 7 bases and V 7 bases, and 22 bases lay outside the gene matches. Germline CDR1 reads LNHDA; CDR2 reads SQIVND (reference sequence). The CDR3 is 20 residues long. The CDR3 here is CASNAGASGRARSVIGELFF. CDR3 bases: TGTGCCAGTAATGCGGGCGCTAGCGGGAGGGCCCGTTCGGTTATCGGGGAGCTGTTTTTT.

Here the CDR3 reads CASSQVSASGQETQYF. The CDR3 coding sequence is TGCGCCAGCAGCCAAGTCTCGGCTAGCGGCCAAGAGACCCAGTACTTC. The V call is TRBV4-1, the J call TRBJ2-5; 7 nucleotides agree with TRBD2. The CDR3 consists of 16 residues. Trimming at V came to 1 base and at J to 1 base, leaving 6 bases not matched to a gene. Per the germline V gene, CDR1 is MGHRA and CDR2 is YSYEKL.

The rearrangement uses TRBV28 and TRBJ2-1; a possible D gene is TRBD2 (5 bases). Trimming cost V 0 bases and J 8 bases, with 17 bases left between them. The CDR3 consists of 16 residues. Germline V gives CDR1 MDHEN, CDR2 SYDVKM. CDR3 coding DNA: TGTGCCAGCAGTTTATGGGCCGGGGTGAGGGTCCATGAGCAGTTCTTC. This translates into CASSLWAGVRVHEQFF.

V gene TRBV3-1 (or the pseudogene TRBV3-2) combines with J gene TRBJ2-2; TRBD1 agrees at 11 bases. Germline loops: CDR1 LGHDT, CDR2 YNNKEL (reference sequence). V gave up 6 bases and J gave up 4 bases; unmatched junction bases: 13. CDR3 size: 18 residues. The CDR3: CASREQAGTGGVTGELFF. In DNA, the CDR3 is TGTGCCAGCAGGGAACAAGCCGGGACAGGGGGAGTCACCGGGGAGCTGTTTTTT.

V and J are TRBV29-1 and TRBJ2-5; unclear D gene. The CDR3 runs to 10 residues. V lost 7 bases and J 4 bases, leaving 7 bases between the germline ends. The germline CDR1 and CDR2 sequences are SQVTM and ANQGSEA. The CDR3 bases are TGCAGCGCCGGTGGAGAGACCCAGTACTTC. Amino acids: CSAGGETQYF. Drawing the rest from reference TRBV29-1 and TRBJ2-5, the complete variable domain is SAVISQKPSRDICQRGTSLTIQCQVDSQVTMMFWYRQQPGQSLTLIATANQGSEATYESGFVIDKFPISRPNLTFSTLTVSNMSPEDSSIYLCSAGGETQYFGPGTRLLVL.

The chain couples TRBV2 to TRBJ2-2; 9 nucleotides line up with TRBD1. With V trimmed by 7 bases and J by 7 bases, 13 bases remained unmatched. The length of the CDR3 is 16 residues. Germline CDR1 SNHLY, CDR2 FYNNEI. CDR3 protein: CASTRTGGAFVGELFF. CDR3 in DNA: TGTGCCAGCACCAGAACAGGGGGCGCGTTTGTCGGGGAGCTGTTTTTT.

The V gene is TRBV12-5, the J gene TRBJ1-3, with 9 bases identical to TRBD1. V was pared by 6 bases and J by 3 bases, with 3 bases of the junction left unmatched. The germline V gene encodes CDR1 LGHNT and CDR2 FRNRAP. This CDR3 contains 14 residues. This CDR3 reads CASGTGGGGNTIYF. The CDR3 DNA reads TGTGCTAGTGGGACAGGGGGAGGTGGAAACACCATATATTTT. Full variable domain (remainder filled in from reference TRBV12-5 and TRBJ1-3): DARVTQTPRHKVTEMGQEVTMRCQPILGHNTVFWYRQTMMQGLELLAYFRNRAPLDDSGMPKDRFSAEMPDATLATLKIQPSEPRDSAVYFCASGTGGGGNTIYFGEGSWLTVV.

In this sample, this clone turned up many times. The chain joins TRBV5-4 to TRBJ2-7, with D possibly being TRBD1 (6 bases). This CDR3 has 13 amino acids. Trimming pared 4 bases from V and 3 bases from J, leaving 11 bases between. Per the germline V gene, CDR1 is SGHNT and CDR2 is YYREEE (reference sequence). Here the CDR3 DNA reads TGTGCCAGCAGCAGTCAGGGGAACTACGAGCAGTACTTC. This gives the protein CASSSQGNYEQYF.

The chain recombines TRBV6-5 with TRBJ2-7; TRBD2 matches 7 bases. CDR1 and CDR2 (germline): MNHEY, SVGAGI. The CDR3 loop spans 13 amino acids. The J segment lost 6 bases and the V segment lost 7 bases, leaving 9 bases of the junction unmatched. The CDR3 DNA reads TGTGCCAGCATGCGCGGGAGCAGATCCGAGCAGTACTTC. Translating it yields CASMRGSRSEQYF.

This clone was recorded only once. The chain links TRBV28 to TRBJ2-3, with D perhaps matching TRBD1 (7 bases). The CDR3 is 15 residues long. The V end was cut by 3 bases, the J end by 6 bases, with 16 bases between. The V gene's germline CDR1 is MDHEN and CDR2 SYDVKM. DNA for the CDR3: TGTGCCAGCAGTTTGGGGCAGGGGGGTATGGATACGCAGTATTTT. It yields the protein CASSLGQGGMDTQYF.

The CDR3 loop reads CASKGTDSNEKLFF. CDR3 coding DNA: TGTGCCAGCAAAGGGACAGACTCGAATGAAAAACTGTTTTTT. The chain couples TRBV27 to TRBJ1-4; 7 bases fit TRBD1. The V segment lost 7 bases and the J segment 5 bases; nucleotides outside the gene matches: 7. This CDR3 has 14 amino acids. Looked up from germline, CDR1 is MNHEY and CDR2 is SMNVEV (reference sequence).

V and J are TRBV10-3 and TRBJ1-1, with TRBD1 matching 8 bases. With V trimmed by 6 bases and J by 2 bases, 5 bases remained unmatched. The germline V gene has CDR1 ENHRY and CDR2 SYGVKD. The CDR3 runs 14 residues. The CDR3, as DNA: TGTGCCATCAGACCCGACAGGGGCAACACTGAAGCTTTCTTT. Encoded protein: CAIRPDRGNTEAFF.

The CDR3 coding sequence is TGTGCCAGCAGTGAAGTAGGAGGGGAGCAGTTCTTC. It specifies CASSEVGGEQFF. This sequence joins TRBV6-1 and TRBJ2-1; a weak D match, TRBD2 (6 bases). The CDR3 has 12 amino acids. CDR1 and CDR2 from the germline V gene are MNHNS and SASEGT. V was clipped by 1 base and J by 10 bases, with 8 bases between them.

The CDR3 sequence: CAWRGSGSLPYNEQFF. The CDR3 DNA is TGTGCCTGGAGGGGTAGCGGGAGTCTACCCTACAATGAGCAGTTCTTC. The rearrangement joins TRBV30 to TRBJ2-1, with 9 nucleotides matching TRBD2. Germline trimming cut 3 bases from V and 2 bases from J; bases unmatched to any gene: 8. The CDR3 is 16 residues long. Germline V gene sequence: CDR1 GTSNPN, CDR2 SVGIG (reference sequence).

CDR3 sequence reads: CASSPQGLSGANVLTF. CDR3 coding DNA: TGTGCCAGCAGCCCACAGGGCCTTTCTGGGGCCAACGTCCTGACTTTC. J is TRBJ2-6 and V is TRBV7-2, with D possibly TRBD1 on 6 matching bases. Trimming took off 5 bases at V and 1 base at J, with 12 bases between the two ends. Germline CDR1 and CDR2: SGHTA and FQGNSA. The CDR3 loop spans 16 amino acids.

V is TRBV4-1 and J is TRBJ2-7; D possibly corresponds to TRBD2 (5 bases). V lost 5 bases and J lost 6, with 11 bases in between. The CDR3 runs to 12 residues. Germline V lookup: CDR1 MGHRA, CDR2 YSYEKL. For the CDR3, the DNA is TGCGCCAGCAGCGGACGGGGTGGCGAGCAGTACTTC. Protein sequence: CASSGRGGEQYF.

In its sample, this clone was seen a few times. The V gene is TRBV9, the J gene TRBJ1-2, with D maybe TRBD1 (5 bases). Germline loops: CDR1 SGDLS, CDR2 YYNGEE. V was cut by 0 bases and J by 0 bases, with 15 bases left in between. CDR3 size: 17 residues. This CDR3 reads CASSVATEIRANYGYTF. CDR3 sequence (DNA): TGTGCCAGCAGCGTAGCTACAGAGATCAGGGCTAACTATGGCTACACCTTC. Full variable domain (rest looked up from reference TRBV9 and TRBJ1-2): DSGVTQTPKHLITATGQRVTLRCSPRSGDLSVYWYQQSLDQGLQFLIQYYNGEERAKGNILERFSAQQFPDLHSELNLSSLELGDSALYFCASSVATEIRANYGYTFGSGTRLTVV.

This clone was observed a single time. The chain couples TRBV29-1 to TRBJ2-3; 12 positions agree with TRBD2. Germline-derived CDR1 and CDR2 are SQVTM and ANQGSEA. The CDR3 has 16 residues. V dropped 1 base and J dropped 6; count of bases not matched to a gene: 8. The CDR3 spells CSVEVPTSGRPDTQYF. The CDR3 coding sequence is TGCAGCGTTGAAGTTCCCACTAGCGGGAGGCCTGATACGCAGTATTTT.

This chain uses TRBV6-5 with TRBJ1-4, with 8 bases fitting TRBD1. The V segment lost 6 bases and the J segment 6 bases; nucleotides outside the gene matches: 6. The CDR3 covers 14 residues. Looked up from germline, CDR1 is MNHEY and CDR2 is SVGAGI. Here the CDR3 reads CASRRQGNYEKLFF. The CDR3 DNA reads TGTGCCAGCAGAAGACAGGGGAACTATGAAAAACTGTTTTTT.

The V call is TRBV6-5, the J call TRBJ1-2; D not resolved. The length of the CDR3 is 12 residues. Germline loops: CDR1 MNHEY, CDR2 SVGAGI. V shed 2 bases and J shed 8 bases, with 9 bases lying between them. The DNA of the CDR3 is TGTGCCAGCAGTTACGAGGAGACGGGCTACACCTTC. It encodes CASSYEETGYTF.

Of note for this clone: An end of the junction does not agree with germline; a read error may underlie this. Written as DNA, the CDR3 is TGTGCCAGCAGCCTTAACATGCCAACAGGGGGCTTGGTTTTT. Translated: CASSLNMPTGGLVF. The rearrangement uses TRBV11-2 and TRBJ1-4; TRBD1 matches at 9 bases. This CDR3 has 14 residues. Germline CDR1 is SGHAT and CDR2 is FQNNGV.